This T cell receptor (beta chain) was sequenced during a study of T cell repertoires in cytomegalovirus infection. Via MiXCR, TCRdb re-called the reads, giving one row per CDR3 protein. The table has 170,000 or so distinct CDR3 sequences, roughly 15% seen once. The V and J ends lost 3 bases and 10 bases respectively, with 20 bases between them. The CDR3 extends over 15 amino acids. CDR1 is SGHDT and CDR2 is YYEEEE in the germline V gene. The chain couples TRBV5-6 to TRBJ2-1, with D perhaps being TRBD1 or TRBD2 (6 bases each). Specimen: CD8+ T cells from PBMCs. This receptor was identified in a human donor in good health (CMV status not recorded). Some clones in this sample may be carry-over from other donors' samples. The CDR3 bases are TGTGCCAGCAGCTCCGGGACTCGCACCCAGGGGGAGCAGTTCTTC. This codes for CASSSGTRTQGEQFF.